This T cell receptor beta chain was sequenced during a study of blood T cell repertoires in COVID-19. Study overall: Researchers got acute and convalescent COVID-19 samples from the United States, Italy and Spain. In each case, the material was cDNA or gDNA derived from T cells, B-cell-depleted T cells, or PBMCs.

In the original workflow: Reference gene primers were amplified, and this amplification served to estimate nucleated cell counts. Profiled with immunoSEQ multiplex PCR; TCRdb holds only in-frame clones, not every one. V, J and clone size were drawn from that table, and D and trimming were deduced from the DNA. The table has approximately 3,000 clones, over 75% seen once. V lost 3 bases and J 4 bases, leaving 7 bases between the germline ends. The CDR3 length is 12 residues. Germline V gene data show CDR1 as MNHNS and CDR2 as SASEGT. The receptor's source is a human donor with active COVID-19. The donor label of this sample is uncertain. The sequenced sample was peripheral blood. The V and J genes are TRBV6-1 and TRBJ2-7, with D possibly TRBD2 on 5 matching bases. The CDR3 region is CASSERVYEQYF. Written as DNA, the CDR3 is TGTGCCAGCAGTGAGAGGGTTTACGAGCAGTACTTC.